This paragraph reports one TCR beta chain. This entry belongs to a study of T cell changes during pregnancy in multiple sclerosis. TCRdb keeps only in-frame clones here, not all; method: immunoSEQ multiplex PCR. This sample has around 38,000 clones, with roughly nine tenths found just once. This CDR3 has 13 residues. Germline V CDR1 and CDR2: MNHEY, SVGAGI. V lost 9 bases and J 0 bases, leaving 11 bases between the germline ends. The source of this sequence is a female donor with multiple sclerosis, enrolled in a pregnancy study. The chain has TRBV6-5 and TRBJ1-1; tentative D call: TRBD1 (6 bases). The source material was CD8+ T cells from peripheral blood mononuclear cells, sampled in the second trimester of pregnancy. In DNA form, the CDR3 reads TGTGCCAGTAGAACAGGGATGAACACTGAAGCTTTCTTT. This gives the protein CASRTGMNTEAFF.